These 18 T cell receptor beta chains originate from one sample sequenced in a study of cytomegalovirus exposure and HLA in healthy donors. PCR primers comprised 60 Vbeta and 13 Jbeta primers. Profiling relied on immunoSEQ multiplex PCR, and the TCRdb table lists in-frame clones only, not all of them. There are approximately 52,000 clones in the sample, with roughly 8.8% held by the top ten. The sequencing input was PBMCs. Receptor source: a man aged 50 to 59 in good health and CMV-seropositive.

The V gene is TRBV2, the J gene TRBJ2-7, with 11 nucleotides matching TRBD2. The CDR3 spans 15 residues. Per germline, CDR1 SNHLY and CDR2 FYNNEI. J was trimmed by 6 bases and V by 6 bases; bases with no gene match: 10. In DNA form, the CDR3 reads TGTGCCAGCAGGGTAACTAGCGGGAGCGTCCCCGAGCAGTACTTC. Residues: CASRVTSGSVPEQYF. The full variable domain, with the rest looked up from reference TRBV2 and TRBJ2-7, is EPEVTQTPSHQVTQMGQEVILRCVPISNHLYFYWYRQILGQKVEFLVSFYNNEISEKSEIFDDQFSVERPDGSNFTLKIRSTKLEDSAMYFCASRVTSGSVPEQYFGPGTRLTVT.

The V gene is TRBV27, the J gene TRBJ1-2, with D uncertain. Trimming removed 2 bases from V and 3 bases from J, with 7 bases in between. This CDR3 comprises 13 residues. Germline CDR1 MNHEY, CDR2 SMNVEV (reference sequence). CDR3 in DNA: TGTGCCAGCAGTTTAATCCCCGACTATGGCTACACCTTC. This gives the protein CASSLIPDYGYTF.

CDR3 DNA sequence: TGTGCCAGTAGCTTTAGGGGAGGCGCTGGGGCCAACGTCCTGACTTTC. Amino acids: CASSFRGGAGANVLTF. The rearrangement uses TRBV19 and TRBJ2-6; D perhaps matches TRBD2 (6 bases). Trimming took off 6 bases at V and 2 bases at J, with 14 bases between the two ends. Germline lookup yields CDR1 LNHDA and CDR2 SQIVND (reference sequence). The CDR3 totals 16 residues.

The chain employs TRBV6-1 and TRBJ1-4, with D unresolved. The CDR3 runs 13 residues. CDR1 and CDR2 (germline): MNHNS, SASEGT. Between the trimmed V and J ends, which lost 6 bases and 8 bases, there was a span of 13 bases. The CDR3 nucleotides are TGTGCCAGCAGCTTAAATATGAGAGAAAAACTGTTTTTT. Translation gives CASSLNMREKLFF.

The CDR3 DNA sequence: TGTGCCATCAGTGCGGCGGCTAGCTCCTATAATTCACCCCTCCACTTT. Protein product: CAISAAASSYNSPLHF. The rearrangement joins TRBV10-3 to TRBJ1-6; D is uncertain. This CDR3 comprises 16 residues. Germline assignment: CDR1 ENHRY and CDR2 SYGVKD. Trimming took 4 bases from V and 0 from J, leaving 10 bases between them.

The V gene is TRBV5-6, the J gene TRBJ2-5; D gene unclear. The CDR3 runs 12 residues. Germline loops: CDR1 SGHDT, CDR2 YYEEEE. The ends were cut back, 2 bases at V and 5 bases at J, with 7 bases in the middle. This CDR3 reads CASSFQRETQYF. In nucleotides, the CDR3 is TGTGCCAGCAGCTTTCAGAGGGAGACCCAGTACTTC.

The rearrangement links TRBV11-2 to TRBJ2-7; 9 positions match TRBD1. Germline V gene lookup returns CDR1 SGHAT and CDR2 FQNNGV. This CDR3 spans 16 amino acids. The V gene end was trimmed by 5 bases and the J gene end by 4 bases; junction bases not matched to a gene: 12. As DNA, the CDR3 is TGTGCCAGCAGCCCCAATCCAGAGACAGGGGGATACGAGCAGTACTTC. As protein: CASSPNPETGGYEQYF.

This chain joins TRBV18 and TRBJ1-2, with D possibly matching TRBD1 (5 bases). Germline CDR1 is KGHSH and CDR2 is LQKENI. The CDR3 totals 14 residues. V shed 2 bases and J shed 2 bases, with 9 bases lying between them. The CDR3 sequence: CASSPSKGNYGYTF. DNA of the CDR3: TGTGCCAGCTCACCATCGAAGGGGAACTATGGCTACACCTTC.

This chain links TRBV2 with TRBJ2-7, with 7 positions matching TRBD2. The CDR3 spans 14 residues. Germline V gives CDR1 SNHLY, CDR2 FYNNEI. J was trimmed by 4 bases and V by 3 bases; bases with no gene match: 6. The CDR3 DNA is TGTGCCAGCAGTGAGGAGCGGGACTTATACGAGCAGTACTTC. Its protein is CASSEERDLYEQYF.

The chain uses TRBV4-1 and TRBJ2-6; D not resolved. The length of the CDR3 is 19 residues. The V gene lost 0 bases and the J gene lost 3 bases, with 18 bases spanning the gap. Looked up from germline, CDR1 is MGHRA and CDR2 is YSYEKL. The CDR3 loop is CASSQDVMSPRYGANVLTF. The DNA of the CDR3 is TGCGCCAGCAGCCAAGATGTAATGTCCCCCAGATATGGGGCCAACGTCCTGACTTTC.

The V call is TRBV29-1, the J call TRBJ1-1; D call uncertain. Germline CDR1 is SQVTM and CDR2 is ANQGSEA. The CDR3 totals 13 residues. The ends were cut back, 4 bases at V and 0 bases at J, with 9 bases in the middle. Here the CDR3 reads CSVARQLNTEAFF. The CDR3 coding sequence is TGCAGCGTTGCCCGACAACTGAACACTGAAGCTTTCTTT.

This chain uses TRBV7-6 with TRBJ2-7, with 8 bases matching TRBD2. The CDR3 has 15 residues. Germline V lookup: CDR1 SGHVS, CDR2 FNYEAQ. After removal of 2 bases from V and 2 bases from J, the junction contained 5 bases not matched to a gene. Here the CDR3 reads CASSLFGGAAYEQYF. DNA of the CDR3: TGTGCCAGCAGCTTATTCGGGGGGGCTGCCTACGAGCAGTACTTC.

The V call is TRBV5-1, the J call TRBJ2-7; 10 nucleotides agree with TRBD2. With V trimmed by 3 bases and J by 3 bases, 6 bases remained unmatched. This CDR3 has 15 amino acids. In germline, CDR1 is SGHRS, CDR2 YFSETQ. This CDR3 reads CASSSSSGRSYEQYF. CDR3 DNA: TGCGCCAGCAGCTCCTCTAGCGGGAGAAGCTACGAGCAGTACTTC.

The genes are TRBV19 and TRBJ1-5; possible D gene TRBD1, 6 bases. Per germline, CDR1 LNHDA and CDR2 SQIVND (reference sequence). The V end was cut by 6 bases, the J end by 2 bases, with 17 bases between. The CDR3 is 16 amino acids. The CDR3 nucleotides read TGTGCCAGTAGGCAGCGGGGGGCGCAGGGCAATCAGCCCCAGCATTTT. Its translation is CASRQRGAQGNQPQHF. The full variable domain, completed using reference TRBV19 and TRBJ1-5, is DGGITQSPKYLFRKEGQNVTLSCEQNLNHDAMYWYRQDPGQGLRLIYYSQIVNDFQKGDIAEGYSVSREKKESFPLTVTSAQKNPTAFYLCASRQRGAQGNQPQHFGDGTRLSIL.

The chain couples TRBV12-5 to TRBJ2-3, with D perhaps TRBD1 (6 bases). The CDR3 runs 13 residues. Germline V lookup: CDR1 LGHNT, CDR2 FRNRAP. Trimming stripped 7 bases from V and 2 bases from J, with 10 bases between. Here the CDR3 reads CASARGSTDTQYF. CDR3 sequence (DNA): TGTGCTAGTGCAAGGGGGTCCACAGATACGCAGTATTTT. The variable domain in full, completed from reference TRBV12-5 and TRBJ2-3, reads DARVTQTPRHKVTEMGQEVTMRCQPILGHNTVFWYRQTMMQGLELLAYFRNRAPLDDSGMPKDRFSAEMPDATLATLKIQPSEPRDSAVYFCASARGSTDTQYFGPGTRLTVL.

The CDR3 sequence is CASSTRLAGRTGELFF. CDR3 DNA: TGTGCCAGTAGTACCCGACTAGCGGGAAGGACCGGGGAGCTGTTTTTT. This chain connects TRBV19 to TRBJ2-2; 11 nucleotides line up with TRBD2. With V trimmed by 4 bases and J by 5 bases, 6 bases remained unmatched. In germline, CDR1 is LNHDA, CDR2 SQIVND (reference sequence). This CDR3 spans 16 amino acids.

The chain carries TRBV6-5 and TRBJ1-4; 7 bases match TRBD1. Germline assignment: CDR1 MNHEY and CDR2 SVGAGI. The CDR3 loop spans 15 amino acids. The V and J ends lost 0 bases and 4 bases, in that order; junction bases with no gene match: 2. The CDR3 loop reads CASSYSGQNNEKLFF. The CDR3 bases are TGTGCCAGCAGTTACTCGGGACAGAATAATGAAAAACTGTTTTTT.

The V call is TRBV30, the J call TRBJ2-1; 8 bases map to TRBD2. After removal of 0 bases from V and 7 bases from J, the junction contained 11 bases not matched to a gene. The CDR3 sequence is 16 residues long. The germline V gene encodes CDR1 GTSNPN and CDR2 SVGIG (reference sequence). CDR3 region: CAWSVTPSGGWNEQFF. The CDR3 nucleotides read TGTGCCTGGAGTGTAACCCCCAGCGGGGGTTGGAATGAGCAGTTCTTC.